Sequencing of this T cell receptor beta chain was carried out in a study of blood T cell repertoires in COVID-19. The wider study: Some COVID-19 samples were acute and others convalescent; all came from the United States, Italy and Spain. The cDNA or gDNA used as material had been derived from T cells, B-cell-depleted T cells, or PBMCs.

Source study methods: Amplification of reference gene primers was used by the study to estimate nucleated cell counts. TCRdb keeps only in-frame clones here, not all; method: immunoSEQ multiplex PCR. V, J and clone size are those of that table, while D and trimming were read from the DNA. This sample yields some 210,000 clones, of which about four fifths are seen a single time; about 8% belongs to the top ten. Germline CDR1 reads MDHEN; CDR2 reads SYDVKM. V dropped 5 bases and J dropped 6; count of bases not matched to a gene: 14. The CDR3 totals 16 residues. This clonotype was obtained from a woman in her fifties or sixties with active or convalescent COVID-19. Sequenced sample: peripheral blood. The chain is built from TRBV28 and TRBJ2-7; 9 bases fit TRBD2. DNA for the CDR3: TGTGCCAGCAGTCGGAATAGCGGGAGAGGAAAGGTCGAGCAGTACTTC. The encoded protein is CASSRNSGRGKVEQYF.